The 32 T cell receptor beta chains reported below all come from one sample, sequenced in a study of CD8+ T cells in alopecia areata. Following RNA extraction, reverse transcription yielded cDNA that acted as the sequencing template. Sequenced by immunoSEQ multiplex PCR; TCRdb stores in-frame clones only, minus some. The sample contains 150,000 to 200,000 clones, less than 70% of which appear only once. Treatment in this sample: oral pan-JAK inhibitor, 5-10 mg twice daily. The input for sequencing was CD4+ T cells sorted from blood, taken around week 49, from a patient treated with tofacitinib. The receptors come from a human donor with alopecia areata.

J is TRBJ2-7 and V is TRBV29-1; 11 bases match TRBD1. V shed 0 bases and J 6 bases; nucleotides not matched to a gene: 7. The germline V gene encodes CDR1 SQVTM and CDR2 ANQGSEA. The CDR3 sequence is 15 residues long. The CDR3 spells CSVEDGQGAFREQYF. The CDR3 nucleotides read TGCAGCGTTGAAGACGGACAGGGGGCTTTTCGCGAGCAGTACTTC.

This clone was recorded a few times. The chain carries TRBV29-1 and TRBJ1-1, with D possibly being TRBD1 (5 bases). Trimming removed 5 bases from V and 5 bases from J, with 12 bases in between. Per the germline V gene, CDR1 is SQVTM and CDR2 is ANQGSEA. The CDR3 consists of 12 residues. CDR3 amino acids: CSVYRAGTEAFF. The CDR3 DNA reads as TGCAGCGTTTATCGGGCAGGGACTGAAGCTTTCTTT.

The V and J genes are TRBV30 and TRBJ1-1; D is unresolved. V gave up 2 bases and J gave up 3 bases, with 10 bases separating them. The CDR3 covers 13 residues. CDR1 and CDR2 (germline): GTSNPN, SVGIG (reference sequence). CDR3 protein: CAWSSGGYTEAFF. The CDR3 coding sequence is TGTGCCTGGAGTTCAGGAGGTTACACTGAAGCTTTCTTT.

To note about this clone: This may be a read error, as it is one base from a much larger clone. The CDR3 loop reads CASSFNTEAFF. DNA of the CDR3: TGTGCCAGCAGCTTTAACACTGAAGCTTTCTTT. The chain couples TRBV11-3 to TRBJ1-1; D gene uncertain. The V and J ends lost 3 bases and 2 bases respectively, with 1 base between them. The CDR3 has 11 amino acids. Looked up from germline, CDR1 is SGHNT and CDR2 is YENEEA.

The V gene is TRBV30, the J gene TRBJ1-5, with TRBD1 identical over 8 bases. This CDR3 comprises 14 residues. J was trimmed by 7 bases and V by 2 bases; bases with no gene match: 7. Germline-derived CDR1 and CDR2 are GTSNPN and SVGIG (reference sequence). The CDR3 loop reads CAWSTTGGRQPQHF. DNA of the CDR3: TGTGCCTGGAGTACAACAGGGGGAAGGCAGCCCCAGCATTTT.

The chain employs TRBV15 and TRBJ2-5; D gene unclear. CDR3 length: 13 residues. CDR1 is LNHNV, CDR2 YYDKDF, per germline (reference sequence). The germline V and J ends were trimmed by 3 bases and 3 bases, with 8 bases remaining between them. The CDR3 loop reads CATSRTAKETQYF. DNA of the CDR3: TGTGCCACCAGCAGGACCGCTAAAGAGACCCAGTACTTC. Full variable domain (remainder filled in from reference TRBV15 and TRBJ2-5): DAMVIQNPRYQVTQFGKPVTLSCSQTLNHNVMYWYQQKSSQAPKLLFHYYDKDFNNEADTPDNFQSRRPNTSFCFLDIRSPGLGDTAMYLCATSRTAKETQYFGPGTRLLVL.

This clone turned up a few times. The chain joins TRBV29-1 to TRBJ1-2, with TRBD1 as a possible D gene (6 bases). V shed 0 bases and J shed 6 bases, with 17 bases lying between them. Germline V gives CDR1 SQVTM, CDR2 ANQGSEA. This CDR3 region has 15 residues. This CDR3 reads CSVEDGSTGKDGYTF. DNA for the CDR3: TGCAGCGTTGAAGACGGGTCAACAGGGAAAGATGGCTACACCTTC.

V gene TRBV29-1 combines with J gene TRBJ1-1; D remains unclear. There are 13 residues in the CDR3. The V end was cut by 3 bases, the J end by 2 bases, with 10 bases between. Germline lookup yields CDR1 SQVTM and CDR2 ANQGSEA. The CDR3 spells CSVERRQNTEAFF. In DNA, the CDR3 is TGCAGCGTTGAGCGCAGACAAAACACTGAAGCTTTCTTT.

V usage is TRBV4-3 and J usage is TRBJ2-1; 8 bases map to TRBD2. Germline CDR1 LGHNA, CDR2 YSLEER. V was pared by 4 bases and J by 5 bases, with 4 bases of the junction left unmatched. The CDR3 totals 14 residues. CDR3 loop: CASSPQRGNNEQFF. CDR3 in DNA: TGCGCCAGCAGCCCCCAGCGGGGGAACAATGAGCAGTTCTTC.

In its sample, this clone was seen once. This same CDR3 is encoded by further DNA sequences in the sample. This chain connects TRBV29-1 to TRBJ2-7; 7 bases agree with TRBD2. CDR3 length: 11 residues. The germline V gene encodes CDR1 SQVTM and CDR2 ANQGSEA. Trimming took 6 bases from V and 4 from J; bases not matched to a gene: 3. The CDR3 bases are TGCAGCGTCGGGGAGGGTTACGAGCAGTACTTC. Protein: CSVGEGYEQYF.

This chain connects TRBV2 to TRBJ1-6; the D gene is possibly TRBD1 (5 bases). The CDR3 is 13 amino acids. V was cut by 6 bases and J by 5 bases, with 8 bases left in between. Germline V gene data show CDR1 as SNHLY and CDR2 as FYNNEI. This CDR3 reads CASRGPNNSPLHF. Here the CDR3 DNA reads TGTGCCAGCAGGGGACCCAATAATTCACCCCTCCACTTT. The variable domain in full, completed from reference TRBV2 and TRBJ1-6, reads EPEVTQTPSHQVTQMGQEVILRCVPISNHLYFYWYRQILGQKVEFLVSFYNNEISEKSEIFDDQFSVERPDGSNFTLKIRSTKLEDSAMYFCASRGPNNSPLHFGNGTRLTVT.

The rearrangement uses TRBV9 and TRBJ2-4; the D gene is possibly TRBD2 (6 bases). V lost 2 bases and J 7 bases, leaving 13 bases between the germline ends. Germline V gene lookup returns CDR1 SGDLS and CDR2 YYNGEE. This CDR3 comprises 14 residues. This CDR3 reads CASSVTSAGNIQYF. CDR3 coding DNA: TGTGCCAGCAGCGTGACATCGGCGGGGAACATTCAGTACTTC.

In its sample, this clone was seen a few times. This sequence joins TRBV4-3 and TRBJ2-2; D gene uncertain. The V gene's germline CDR1 is LGHNA and CDR2 YSLEER. V was pared by 1 base and J by 6 bases, with 9 bases between. The CDR3 contains 14 residues. The CDR3 is CASSQVGTPGELFF. DNA for the CDR3: TGCGCCAGCAGCCAAGTTGGCACTCCCGGGGAGCTGTTTTTT.

The genes are TRBV29-1 and TRBJ2-5, with D possibly being TRBD2 (5 bases). Trimming removed 7 bases at V and 5 bases at J, with 11 bases between. Germline CDR1 and CDR2: SQVTM and ANQGSEA. This CDR3 contains 11 residues. The CDR3 DNA is TGCAGCGAGATACGAGGGGAGACCCAGTACTTC. Amino acids: CSEIRGETQYF.

V and J are TRBV9 and TRBJ1-6; D is undetermined. The V gene's germline CDR1 is SGDLS and CDR2 YYNGEE. V gave up 0 bases and J gave up 7 bases, with 2 bases separating them. This CDR3 has 12 amino acids. The CDR3 is CASSVDNSPLHF. The CDR3 DNA reads as TGTGCCAGCAGCGTAGACAATTCACCCCTCCACTTT. Full variable domain (rest looked up from reference TRBV9 and TRBJ1-6): DSGVTQTPKHLITATGQRVTLRCSPRSGDLSVYWYQQSLDQGLQFLIQYYNGEERAKGNILERFSAQQFPDLHSELNLSSLELGDSALYFCASSVDNSPLHFGNGTRLTVT.

The J gene is TRBJ1-1, the V gene TRBV30, with D hard to call. Per the germline V gene, CDR1 is GTSNPN and CDR2 is SVGIG (reference sequence). The CDR3 extends over 13 amino acids. The V end lost 4 bases, the J end lost 1 base, and 10 bases lay between the germline ends. This CDR3 reads CAWNQNRNTEAFF. The CDR3, as DNA: TGTGCCTGGAATCAGAACAGGAACACTGAAGCTTTCTTT.

This clone was recorded once. J is TRBJ1-4 and V is TRBV30; 7 bases line up with TRBD1. The CDR3 has 14 residues. With 0 bases clipped from V and 11 bases from J, the junction kept 9 bases outside the gene matches. CDR1 GTSNPN and CDR2 SVGIG come from the germline V gene (reference sequence). DNA of the CDR3: TGTGCCTGGAGTGTCGGGACAGATAATGGGAAACTGTTTTTT. This gives the protein CAWSVGTDNGKLFF.

The chain has TRBV4-3 and TRBJ2-2; D unclear. Germline loops: CDR1 LGHNA, CDR2 YSLEER. Trimming shortened V by 4 bases and J by 7 bases, and 16 bases separated the two germline ends. The CDR3 contains 15 residues. Written as DNA, the CDR3 is TGCGCCAGCAGCCCTACCGCTGGACGCTACGGGGAGCTGTTTTTT. This translates into CASSPTAGRYGELFF.

The chain recombines TRBV9 with TRBJ2-1; possible D gene TRBD1, 5 bases. V was shortened by 0 bases and J by 4 bases, with 11 bases between the two germline ends. CDR3 length: 15 residues. Germline assignment: CDR1 SGDLS and CDR2 YYNGEE. CDR3: CASSVDQGGYNEQFF. The CDR3 DNA is TGTGCCAGCAGCGTAGACCAGGGTGGGTACAATGAGCAGTTCTTC. Based on the CDR3 plus reference TRBV9 and TRBJ2-1, the full variable domain is DSGVTQTPKHLITATGQRVTLRCSPRSGDLSVYWYQQSLDQGLQFLIQYYNGEERAKGNILERFSAQQFPDLHSELNLSSLELGDSALYFCASSVDQGGYNEQFFGPGTRLTVL.

The chain employs TRBV5-1 and TRBJ2-5, with TRBD2 matching 9 bases. J was trimmed by 5 bases and V by 1 base; bases with no gene match: 12. Germline V gene sequence: CDR1 SGHRS, CDR2 YFSETQ. This CDR3 spans 17 amino acids. Here the CDR3 reads CASSLYKASGVQETQYF. The DNA of the CDR3 is TGCGCCAGCAGCTTGTATAAGGCTAGCGGGGTTCAGGAGACCCAGTACTTC. Full variable domain (missing parts from reference TRBV5-1 and TRBJ2-5): KAGVTQTPRYLIKTRGQQVTLSCSPISGHRSVSWYQQTPGQGLQFLFEYFSETQRNKGNFPGRFSGRQFSNSRSEMNVSTLELGDSALYLCASSLYKASGVQETQYFGPGTRLLVL.

This clone was recorded only once. The genes are TRBV7-7 and TRBJ2-5, with 8 bases matching TRBD1. The germline V gene has CDR1 SSHAT and CDR2 FNYEAQ (reference sequence). Germline trimming cut 5 bases from V and 4 bases from J; bases unmatched to any gene: 3. The CDR3 runs 13 residues. CDR3 in DNA: TGTGCCAGCAGCGGCGGGACAGGAGAGACCCAGTACTTC. As protein: CASSGGTGETQYF. The full variable domain, rest sourced from reference TRBV7-7 and TRBJ2-5, is GAGVSQSPRYKVTKRGQDVTLRCDPISSHATLYWYQQALGQGPEFLTYFNYEAQPDKSGLPSDRFSAERPEGSISTLTIQRTEQRDSAMYRCASSGGTGETQYFGPGTRLLVL.

The chain uses TRBV7-2 and TRBJ2-7; D is uncertain. The V end was cut by 5 bases, the J end by 3 bases, with 17 bases between. CDR3 length: 15 amino acids. Germline CDR1 SGHTA, CDR2 FQGNSA. The DNA for the CDR3 is TGTGCCAGCAGCCTAAGACCGGGCTCTAACTACGAGCAGTACTTC. This sequence encodes CASSLRPGSNYEQYF.

Concerning this clone: This sample also contains other DNA sequences that code for the same CDR3. The genes are TRBV4-3 and TRBJ2-3; the D is unclear. Germline CDR1 is LGHNA and CDR2 is YSLEER. The CDR3 loop spans 13 amino acids. V was pared by 1 base and J by 1 base, with 3 bases between. The CDR3 reads CASSQAGTDTQYF. CDR3 bases: TGCGCCAGCAGCCAAGCAGGCACAGATACGCAGTATTTT.

The gene calls are TRBV29-1 and TRBJ1-2, with 10 bases matching TRBD1. The CDR3 loop spans 15 amino acids. The junction had 11 bases not matched to a gene; V was cut back by 6 bases and J by 4 bases. The germline V gene encodes CDR1 SQVTM and CDR2 ANQGSEA. CDR3 DNA: TGCAGCGTCACGACAGGGGGCGCGCAAAGCTATGGCTACACCTTC. It translates to CSVTTGGAQSYGYTF.

V gene TRBV29-1 combines with J gene TRBJ1-1, with D tentatively TRBD1 (5 bases). The germline V gene encodes CDR1 SQVTM and CDR2 ANQGSEA. V lost 7 bases and J lost 1, with 7 bases in between. The CDR3 loop spans 11 amino acids. The CDR3 loop is CSGGTNTEAFF. The CDR3 nucleotides are TGCAGCGGCGGGACGAACACTGAAGCTTTCTTT. The complete variable domain, with remaining parts taken from reference TRBV29-1 and TRBJ1-1, reads SAVISQKPSRDICQRGTSLTIQCQVDSQVTMMFWYRQQPGQSLTLIATANQGSEATYESGFVIDKFPISRPNLTFSTLTVSNMSPEDSSIYLCSGGTNTEAFFGQGTRLTVV.

The rearrangement links TRBV4-1 to TRBJ1-1; no definite D call. The CDR3 has 15 amino acids. Germline assignment: CDR1 MGHRA and CDR2 YSYEKL. V was cut by 1 base and J by 5 bases, with 14 bases left in between. Here the CDR3 DNA reads TGCGCCAGCAGCCAAGGACCCGCTAGGGAGACTGAAGCTTTCTTT. Translation: CASSQGPARETEAFF.

This clone was seen only a few times. The rearrangement uses TRBV7-2 and TRBJ2-3, with TRBD2 identical over 8 bases. V shed 5 bases, J shed 4 bases, and the junction held 11 bases outside the gene matches. The germline gives CDR1 SGHTA, CDR2 FQGNSA. The CDR3 runs to 16 residues. CDR3 sequence reads: CASSPTALAVADTQYF. CDR3 DNA sequence: TGTGCCAGCAGCCCCACGGCACTAGCGGTCGCAGATACGCAGTATTTT.

The chain is built from TRBV29-1 and TRBJ1-1, with a tentative D call TRBD1 (6 bases). This CDR3 has 13 residues. Germline loops: CDR1 SQVTM, CDR2 ANQGSEA. The V gene lost 7 bases and the J gene lost 1 base, with 13 bases spanning the gap. The CDR3 protein is CSATQGRNTEAFF. In DNA, the CDR3 is TGCAGCGCGACACAGGGTAGGAACACTGAAGCTTTCTTT.

This clone was detected once. Here the CDR3 reads CASSRIGVMNTEAFF. CDR3 DNA: TGCGCCAGCAGCCGGATCGGGGTAATGAACACTGAAGCTTTCTTT. The chain employs TRBV4-1 and TRBJ1-1; D gene unclear. There are 15 residues in the CDR3. Deletions cut 4 bases from V and 0 bases from J, with 12 bases between. Germline V gives CDR1 MGHRA, CDR2 YSYEKL.

This sequence joins TRBV25-1 and TRBJ1-2; 9 bases are a match to TRBD1. Germline V gene data show CDR1 as MGHDK and CDR2 as SYGVNS. CDR3 length: 14 amino acids. V shed 1 base, J shed 8 bases, and the junction held 5 bases outside the gene matches. The chain's CDR3 is CASSEFQTGGGYTF. The CDR3 bases are TGTGCCAGCAGTGAATTCCAGACAGGGGGAGGCTACACCTTC.

This clone was counted once. The V and J genes are TRBV30 and TRBJ1-2, with unresolved D. Trimming left V 2 bases short and J 8 bases short, with 12 bases between. The CDR3 runs 12 residues. Germline lookup yields CDR1 GTSNPN and CDR2 SVGIG (reference sequence). CDR3 DNA: TGTGCCTGGAGTATATCCAGGCAAGGCTACACCTTC. Its protein is CAWSISRQGYTF. The full variable domain, in which reference TRBV30 and TRBJ1-2 provide the parts outside the CDR3, is SQTIHQWPATLVQPVGSPLSLECTVEGTSNPNLYWYRQAAGRGLQLLFYSVGIGQISSEVPQNLSASRPQDRQFILSSKKLLLSDSGFYLCAWSISRQGYTFGSGTRLTVV.

The V and J genes are TRBV5-1 and TRBJ2-1, with TRBD1 identical over 10 bases. The germline V gene encodes CDR1 SGHRS and CDR2 YFSETQ. The CDR3 spans 15 residues. The J segment lost 5 bases and the V segment lost 7 bases, leaving 9 bases of the junction unmatched. The CDR3 region is CASGTGTGDHNEQFF. The CDR3 nucleotides read TGCGCCAGCGGAACCGGGACAGGGGACCACAATGAGCAGTTCTTC. The full variable domain, its missing parts supplied by reference TRBV5-1 and TRBJ2-1, is KAGVTQTPRYLIKTRGQQVTLSCSPISGHRSVSWYQQTPGQGLQFLFEYFSETQRNKGNFPGRFSGRQFSNSRSEMNVSTLELGDSALYLCASGTGTGDHNEQFFGPGTRLTVL.